Below, 15 T cell receptor beta chains from the same sample are listed, as sequenced in a study of PD-1 blockade in classical Hodgkin lymphoma. The assay was immunoSEQ multiplex PCR, and TCRdb's table has in-frame clones only and misses some. Of approximately 100,000 clones listed, around 89% are singletons. Every patient relapsed after autologous stem cell transplantation, and brentuximab vedotin exposure varied. The source material was peripheral blood mononuclear cells (PBMCs), sampled before the second cycle of nivolumab. These receptors were taken from a human donor with classical Hodgkin lymphoma.

This chain links TRBV7-8 with TRBJ1-2; no clear D gene. Germline loops: CDR1 SGHVS, CDR2 FQNEAQ. There are 13 residues in the CDR3. Trimming stripped 1 base from V and 4 bases from J, with 7 bases between. This CDR3 is CASSLGKSYGYTF. In nucleotides, the CDR3 is TGTGCCAGCAGCTTAGGGAAGTCCTATGGCTACACCTTC.

This rearrangement joins TRBV9 to TRBJ2-3; the match to TRBD2 covers 9 bases. The CDR3 length is 15 residues. With V trimmed by 0 bases and J by 5 bases, 4 bases remained unmatched. Germline CDR1 is SGDLS and CDR2 is YYNGEE. The CDR3 DNA reads as TGTGCCAGCAGCGTAGCTGGGCGGGGGGGAGATACGCAGTATTTT. It translates to CASSVAGRGGDTQYF. Together with reference TRBV9 and TRBJ2-3, the CDR3 gives the full variable domain: DSGVTQTPKHLITATGQRVTLRCSPRSGDLSVYWYQQSLDQGLQFLIQYYNGEERAKGNILERFSAQQFPDLHSELNLSSLELGDSALYFCASSVAGRGGDTQYFGPGTRLTVL.

The chain is built from TRBV6-5 and TRBJ2-5; D gene unclear. CDR1 and CDR2 (germline): MNHEY, SVGAGI. The V and J ends lost 5 bases and 4 bases respectively, with 17 bases between them. This CDR3 is 15 amino acids long. The CDR3, as DNA: TGTGCCAGCAGTGCCCCAGGTAGTGAATTAGAGACCCAGTACTTC. This sequence encodes CASSAPGSELETQYF.

The V gene is TRBV6-5, the J gene TRBJ2-1; 9 positions agree with TRBD2. The germline V gene has CDR1 MNHEY and CDR2 SVGAGI. V shed 0 bases and J 8 bases; nucleotides not matched to a gene: 8. CDR3 length: 16 amino acids. The DNA of the CDR3 is TGTGCCAGCAGTTACTCGGGCGGGGGGGCCGCGGATGAGCAGTTCTTC. It encodes CASSYSGGGAADEQFF.

This clone appeared a single time. The J gene is TRBJ1-2, the V gene TRBV28; tentative D call: TRBD1 (6 bases). Trimming removed 8 bases from V and 4 bases from J, with 20 bases in between. Looked up from germline, CDR1 is MDHEN and CDR2 is SYDVKM. This CDR3 spans 15 amino acids. The CDR3 loop is CASLRASQGVYGYTF. CDR3 coding DNA: TGTGCCAGCTTGCGGGCGTCACAGGGAGTCTATGGCTACACCTTC.

The rearrangement joins TRBV7-9 to TRBJ2-1, with D possibly TRBD2 on 6 matching bases. The CDR3 is made up of 15 amino acids. Germline V gene lookup returns CDR1 SEHNR and CDR2 FQNEAQ (reference sequence). V was trimmed by 4 bases and J by 8 bases, leaving 18 bases between them. The CDR3 sequence is CASSYPAGPAHEQFF. CDR3 coding DNA: TGTGCCAGCAGCTATCCAGCGGGTCCAGCCCATGAGCAGTTCTTC.

The chain employs TRBV27 and TRBJ2-3, with D uncertain. The CDR3 sequence is 13 residues long. Trimming removed 5 bases at V and 7 bases at J, with 13 bases between. The germline V gene encodes CDR1 MNHEY and CDR2 SMNVEV (reference sequence). CDR3 region: CASSPRWTYTQYF. The CDR3 DNA follows: TGTGCCAGCAGTCCGCGGTGGACCTATACGCAGTATTTT.

This rearrangement joins TRBV7-3 to TRBJ1-1; a possible D gene is TRBD1 (6 bases). The V end lost 6 bases, the J end lost 1 base, and 12 bases lay between the germline ends. Germline V gene sequence: CDR1 SGHTA, CDR2 FQGTGA. The CDR3 is 14 residues long. The CDR3 here is CASSTQGSNTEAFF. CDR3 sequence (DNA): TGTGCCAGCAGTACCCAGGGGTCGAACACTGAAGCTTTCTTT.

This chain links TRBV14 with TRBJ2-7, with D unresolved. CDR3 size: 14 residues. Trimming took 1 base from V and 2 from J, leaving 9 bases between them. Per germline, CDR1 SGHDN and CDR2 FVKESK. Here the CDR3 reads CASSQGPQTYEQYF. CDR3 nucleotides: TGTGCCAGCAGCCAAGGTCCACAAACCTACGAGCAGTACTTC.

V gene TRBV5-6 combines with J gene TRBJ1-1; TRBD1 might be the D (5 bases). Germline V gene lookup returns CDR1 SGHDT and CDR2 YYEEEE. V lost 5 bases to trimming and J lost 1 base, with 15 bases between them. This CDR3 is 15 amino acids long. CDR3 nucleotides: TGTGCCAGCAGGGGCAGGGCAGCGTCGAACACTGAAGCTTTCTTT. This gives the protein CASRGRAASNTEAFF.

This clone was picked up a small number of times. The chain joins TRBV11-2 to TRBJ2-7, with a tentative D call TRBD1 (7 bases). Germline V gives CDR1 SGHAT, CDR2 FQNNGV. With 5 bases removed from V and 1 base from J, the gap between germline ends came to 15 bases. This CDR3 has 15 amino acids. The CDR3 DNA follows: TGTGCCAGCAGCCGGACCCAGGGGGGATCCTACGAGCAGTACTTC. It specifies CASSRTQGGSYEQYF. Variable domain in full (rest from reference TRBV11-2 and TRBJ2-7): EAGVAQSPRYKIIEKRQSVAFWCNPISGHATLYWYQQILGQGPKLLIQFQNNGVVDDSQLPKDRFSAERLKGVDSTLKIQPAKLEDSAVYLCASSRTQGGSYEQYFGPGTRLTVT.

The rearrangement joins TRBV6-5 to TRBJ2-5; 7 positions match TRBD2. The DNA matches TRBJ2-7 better at its end, which makes the J call doubtful. This CDR3 is built from 13 residues. The germline CDR1 and CDR2 sequences are MNHEY and SVGAGI. The CDR3 DNA is TGTGCCAGCCGGATCGGGACTAACTACGAGCAGTACTTC. It translates to CASRIGTNYEQYF.

The table lists this clone with a few counts. This sequence joins TRBV6-5 and TRBJ1-1; D unclear. Germline CDR1 MNHEY, CDR2 SVGAGI. The CDR3 loop spans 11 amino acids. Trimming removed 9 bases from V and 5 bases from J, with 10 bases in between. CDR3 amino acids: CASTGGTEAFF. CDR3 DNA: TGTGCCAGTACTGGTGGGACTGAAGCTTTCTTT.

This rearrangement joins TRBV6-5 to TRBJ2-3, with 8 positions matching TRBD2. The CDR3 is 16 amino acids. Germline CDR1 MNHEY, CDR2 SVGAGI. V dropped 4 bases and J dropped 2; count of bases not matched to a gene: 8. In DNA, the CDR3 is TGTGCCAGCAGTTCGGGGGCGGGGGGAGTCACAGATACGCAGTATTTT. Protein sequence: CASSSGAGGVTDTQYF.

This chain uses TRBV28 with TRBJ2-5; 9 bases fit TRBD2. CDR1 and CDR2 (germline): MDHEN, SYDVKM. Trimming at V came to 5 bases and at J to 2 bases, leaving 6 bases not matched to a gene. There are 15 residues in the CDR3. CDR3 DNA: TGTGCCAGCAGTCTAAGCGGGGGGCAACAAGAGACCCAGTACTTC. Protein sequence: CASSLSGGQQETQYF. Supplemented by reference TRBV28 and TRBJ2-5, the full variable domain reads DVKVTQSSRYLVKRTGEKVFLECVQDMDHENMFWYRQDPGLGLRLIYFSYDVKMKEKGDIPEGYSVSREKKERFSLILESASTNQTSMYLCASSLSGGQQETQYFGPGTRLLVL.